This passage covers 27 T cell receptor beta chains from one sample sequenced in a study of STAT5B mutations in CD4+ large granular lymphocyte leukemia. Clones were sequenced by immunoSEQ multiplex PCR, and TCRdb holds only the in-frame ones, with some missing. The top ten clones hold approximately 1.6% of a sample with about 35,000 clones, 55% to 80% of them seen once. What was sequenced was CD4+ T cells from blood buffy coats. These receptors all stem from a human donor in good health.

This sequence joins TRBV28 and TRBJ1-2; D might be TRBD1 (5 bases). Germline assignment: CDR1 MDHEN and CDR2 SYDVKM. The CDR3 runs 16 residues. V was cut by 2 bases and J by 0 bases, with 13 bases left in between. In nucleotides, the CDR3 is TGTGCCAGCAGTTTAGGAGGGGAAGGGGCTAACTATGGCTACACCTTC. It yields the protein CASSLGGEGANYGYTF.

This clone was recorded a few times. The CDR3 region has the DNA TGTGCCAGCAGGACGACAGGGGCCACTGAAGCTTTCTTT. Protein sequence: CASRTTGATEAFF. J is TRBJ1-1 and V is TRBV7-6; TRBD1 matches 8 bases. The CDR3 has 13 residues. V trimming: 6 bases; J trimming: 4 bases; junction bases outside the gene matches: 4. The germline CDR1 and CDR2 sequences are SGHVS and FNYEAQ.

The chain recombines TRBV28 with TRBJ2-7; possibly TRBD2 for D (7 bases). CDR3 length: 15 residues. The germline CDR1 and CDR2 sequences are MDHEN and SYDVKM. Trimming stripped 3 bases from V and 2 bases from J, with 14 bases between. The CDR3 sequence is CASSLEGGNTYEQYF. CDR3 nucleotides: TGTGCCAGCAGTTTGGAGGGGGGGAACACCTACGAGCAGTACTTC.

This clone has just a few counts. The chain employs TRBV19 and TRBJ1-4; no clear D. The CDR3 loop spans 15 amino acids. The V end lost 2 bases, the J end lost 10 bases, and 17 bases lay between the germline ends. The germline V gene encodes CDR1 LNHDA and CDR2 SQIVND (reference sequence). This chain's CDR3 is CASSIPGEVRGKLFF. CDR3 bases: TGTGCCAGTAGTATACCCGGTGAGGTTCGGGGAAAACTGTTTTTT.

V gene TRBV19 combines with J gene TRBJ2-7; weak D call: TRBD1 (6 bases). The length of the CDR3 is 14 residues. The germline V gene encodes CDR1 LNHDA and CDR2 SQIVND (reference sequence). V dropped 4 bases and J dropped 10 bases, with 20 bases sitting between them. The CDR3 spells CASSTSTGYVGQYF. The DNA for the CDR3 is TGTGCCAGTAGTACGTCTACAGGGTATGTGGGCCAGTACTTC.

This clone appeared a few times. The V gene is TRBV10-1, the J gene TRBJ2-3; TRBD1 agrees at 12 bases. The junction had 6 bases not matched to a gene; V was cut back by 7 bases and J by 7 bases. Germline values: CDR1 WNHNN, CDR2 SYGVQD (reference sequence). There are 14 residues in the CDR3. In nucleotides, the CDR3 is TGCGCCAGCAACCCGGGACAGGGGGCAAATACGCAGTATTTT. Its protein is CASNPGQGANTQYF.

The chain links TRBV19 to TRBJ1-1; D uncertain. V was shortened by 1 base and J by 2 bases, with 8 bases between the two germline ends. This CDR3 has 14 amino acids. CDR1 is LNHDA, CDR2 SQIVND, per germline (reference sequence). The CDR3 here is CASSIAIGNTEAFF. CDR3 in DNA: TGTGCCAGTAGTATAGCAATCGGAAACACTGAAGCTTTCTTT.

V usage is TRBV29-1 and J usage is TRBJ2-1; 10 bases align to TRBD1. Germline V gene sequence: CDR1 SQVTM, CDR2 ANQGSEA. This CDR3 region has 14 residues. V lost 6 bases, J lost 4 bases, and 6 bases stayed unmatched. In nucleotides, the CDR3 is TGCAGCGTGGCCGGGACAGGGGAATACAATGAGCAGTTCTTC. Its translation is CSVAGTGEYNEQFF.

V is TRBV2 and J is TRBJ1-5; no definite D call. V shed 4 bases and J shed 7 bases, with 8 bases lying between them. CDR3 length: 12 residues. Germline loops: CDR1 SNHLY, CDR2 FYNNEI. The CDR3 reads CASSGGAQPQHF. The CDR3 nucleotides read TGTGCCAGCAGTGGGGGAGCGCAGCCCCAGCATTTT. The variable domain in full, with the rest retrieved from reference TRBV2 and TRBJ1-5, is EPEVTQTPSHQVTQMGQEVILRCVPISNHLYFYWYRQILGQKVEFLVSFYNNEISEKSEIFDDQFSVERPDGSNFTLKIRSTKLEDSAMYFCASSGGAQPQHFGDGTRLSIL.

The CDR3 region is CASSESNKNEKLFF. The CDR3 DNA reads as TGTGCCAGCAGTGAAAGCAACAAAAATGAAAAACTGTTTTTT. The chain joins TRBV6-1 to TRBJ1-4; D is ambiguous. This CDR3 region has 14 residues. From germline, CDR1 is MNHNS and CDR2 SASEGT. V lost 2 bases to trimming and J lost 5 bases, with 9 bases between them.

The sample holds a few counts of this clone. This chain connects TRBV10-3 to TRBJ1-2, with D perhaps TRBD1 (5 bases). Germline CDR1 ENHRY, CDR2 SYGVKD. The CDR3 is made up of 12 amino acids. With 0 bases removed from V and 7 bases from J, the gap between germline ends came to 6 bases. The CDR3 reads CAISESGPGYTF. Written as DNA, the CDR3 is TGTGCCATCAGTGAGTCGGGGCCTGGCTACACCTTC.

The chain employs TRBV27 and TRBJ1-5, with D maybe TRBD1 (5 bases). CDR1 is MNHEY, CDR2 SMNVEV, per germline (reference sequence). The CDR3 is made up of 16 amino acids. The V and J ends lost 6 bases and 1 base respectively, with 16 bases between them. Written as DNA, the CDR3 is TGTGCCAGCAGCTCCGGGACTTACAAAAGCAATCAGCCCCAGCATTTT. Translated, it gives CASSSGTYKSNQPQHF.

This rearrangement joins TRBV4-2 to TRBJ1-2; no definite D call. The germline V gene encodes CDR1 LGHNA and CDR2 YNFKEQ. The CDR3 sequence is 14 residues long. Trimming left V 0 bases short and J 8 bases short, with 13 bases between. CDR3 region: CASSQESGREGYTF. The CDR3 bases are TGTGCCAGCAGCCAAGAAAGCGGCCGGGAGGGCTACACCTTC.

This clone was seen a handful of times. This chain connects TRBV6-6 to TRBJ2-2; D uncertain. CDR1 and CDR2 from the germline V gene are MNHNY and SVGAGI (reference sequence). The CDR3 extends over 16 amino acids. V lost 2 bases and J lost 3, with 13 bases in between. CDR3: CASSYLSNLYTGELFF. The CDR3 nucleotides are TGTGCCAGCAGTTACCTCTCTAACCTTTACACCGGGGAGCTGTTTTTT.

The chain uses TRBV5-1 and TRBJ2-1; either TRBD1 or TRBD2 may fit D (5 bases each). Trimming stripped 4 bases from V and 4 bases from J, with 12 bases between. This CDR3 is built from 14 residues. Per germline, CDR1 SGHRS and CDR2 YFSETQ. CDR3 amino acids: CASSPGTLYNEQFF. CDR3 DNA sequence: TGCGCCAGCAGCCCCGGGACCCTATACAATGAGCAGTTCTTC.

This chain connects TRBV27 to TRBJ2-7; 7 nucleotides align to TRBD1. Germline V lookup: CDR1 MNHEY, CDR2 SMNVEV (reference sequence). There are 15 residues in the CDR3. After removal of 3 bases from V and 0 bases from J, the junction contained 5 bases not matched to a gene. CDR3 coding DNA: TGTGCCAGCAGTTTTTACGGACAGGACTCCTACGAGCAGTACTTC. Amino acids: CASSFYGQDSYEQYF.

This chain uses TRBV10-3 with TRBJ2-3; 9 bases agree with TRBD1. This CDR3 contains 16 residues. In germline, CDR1 is ENHRY, CDR2 SYGVKD. Losses at the gene ends were 5 bases for V and 5 bases for J; bases not matched to a gene: 11. For the CDR3, the DNA is TGTGCCATCAGTCCAGCCACAGGGGGCGGAGGAGATACGCAGTATTTT. Translated: CAISPATGGGGDTQYF.

The genes are TRBV9 and TRBJ1-6, with TRBD1 identical over 7 bases. The germline CDR1 and CDR2 sequences are SGDLS and YYNGEE. The V gene end was trimmed by 5 bases and the J gene end by 7 bases; junction bases not matched to a gene: 9. The CDR3 loop spans 15 amino acids. CDR3: CASRTTGEGNSPLHF. As DNA, the CDR3 is TGTGCCAGCAGGACCACAGGGGAAGGGAATTCACCCCTCCACTTT.

This sequence joins TRBV6-5 and TRBJ2-5; tentatively, D is TRBD1 or TRBD2 (5 bases each). The germline CDR1 and CDR2 sequences are MNHEY and SVGAGI. Trimming left V 2 bases short and J 5 bases short, with 18 bases between. The CDR3 covers 16 residues. Here the CDR3 reads CASSYAGTPGKETQYF. The CDR3, as DNA: TGTGCCAGCAGTTACGCAGGGACGCCCGGCAAGGAGACCCAGTACTTC.

This clone has only a few counts. The chain carries TRBV7-2 and TRBJ1-1; 9 bases are a match to TRBD1. The germline CDR1 and CDR2 sequences are SGHTA and FQGNSA. The CDR3 totals 15 residues. Unmatched junction bases numbered 4, after V lost 3 bases and J lost 2 bases. In nucleotides, the CDR3 is TGTGCCAGCAGCTTTCGGGACAGGGATAACACTGAAGCTTTCTTT. It specifies CASSFRDRDNTEAFF.

In this sample, this clone turned up a few times. The chain links TRBV2 to TRBJ2-1, with a weak D call TRBD2 (5 bases). Per the germline V gene, CDR1 is SNHLY and CDR2 is FYNNEI. The CDR3 extends over 16 amino acids. The germline V and J ends were trimmed by 8 bases and 0 bases, with 17 bases remaining between them. The CDR3 bases are TGTGCCAGCGGCACCTTAGCGTACAGCTCCTACAATGAGCAGTTCTTC. Its translation is CASGTLAYSSYNEQFF.

The V call is TRBV5-1, the J call TRBJ1-1, with D unresolved. CDR3 length equals 17 residues. With 1 base removed from V and 0 bases from J, the gap between germline ends came to 16 bases. Per the germline V gene, CDR1 is SGHRS and CDR2 is YFSETQ. This CDR3 reads CASSLRSRASLNTEAFF. The CDR3 region has the DNA TGCGCCAGCAGCTTGAGGTCGAGGGCCTCACTGAACACTGAAGCTTTCTTT. The whole variable domain, remainder taken from reference TRBV5-1 and TRBJ1-1, is KAGVTQTPRYLIKTRGQQVTLSCSPISGHRSVSWYQQTPGQGLQFLFEYFSETQRNKGNFPGRFSGRQFSNSRSEMNVSTLELGDSALYLCASSLRSRASLNTEAFFGQGTRLTVV.

This chain joins TRBV12-5 and TRBJ1-3; D not certain. Germline-derived CDR1 and CDR2 are LGHNT and FRNRAP. Trimming cost V 0 bases and J 0 bases, with 6 bases left between them. The CDR3 runs to 15 residues. DNA for the CDR3: TGTGCTAGTGGTTTGGTACCGAACTCTGGAAACACCATATATTTT. It is translated as CASGLVPNSGNTIYF. The full variable domain, rest sourced from reference TRBV12-5 and TRBJ1-3, is DARVTQTPRHKVTEMGQEVTMRCQPILGHNTVFWYRQTMMQGLELLAYFRNRAPLDDSGMPKDRFSAEMPDATLATLKIQPSEPRDSAVYFCASGLVPNSGNTIYFGEGSWLTVV.

This clone appeared a few times. The chain carries TRBV2 and TRBJ1-5, with TRBD1 as a possible D gene (5 bases). V was shortened by 6 bases and J by 2 bases, with 11 bases between the two germline ends. The CDR3 loop spans 14 amino acids. Germline-derived CDR1 and CDR2 are SNHLY and FYNNEI. This CDR3 is CASSLGVGNQPQHF. As DNA, the CDR3 is TGTGCCAGCAGCTTGGGGGTGGGCAATCAGCCCCAGCATTTT.

V is TRBV11-2 and J is TRBJ2-7, with D possibly TRBD1 on 6 matching bases. This CDR3 spans 15 amino acids. V dropped 5 bases and J dropped 5 bases, with 19 bases sitting between them. Germline lookup yields CDR1 SGHAT and CDR2 FQNNGV. CDR3 nucleotides: TGTGCCAGCAGCCCTCGGACGGCAGGGGCGAACGAGCAGTACTTC. Protein product: CASSPRTAGANEQYF.

The chain recombines TRBV5-4 with TRBJ2-3; 13 nucleotides match TRBD2. Trimming removed 5 bases from V and 1 base from J; junction bases left unmatched: 1. CDR3 size: 15 residues. The V gene's germline CDR1 is SGHNT and CDR2 YYREEE (reference sequence). The CDR3 protein is CASRLAGGRTDTQYF. In nucleotides, the CDR3 is TGTGCCAGCAGACTAGCGGGGGGGCGCACAGATACGCAGTATTTT.

The chain employs TRBV11-3 and TRBJ2-7; 9 nucleotides match TRBD1. The V and J ends lost 9 bases and 5 bases, in that order; junction bases with no gene match: 5. Looked up from germline, CDR1 is SGHNT and CDR2 is YENEEA. The CDR3 is 12 residues long. CDR3 in DNA: TGTGCCAGTGGGACAGGGAGGAACGAGCAGTACTTC. It codes for CASGTGRNEQYF.